The 14 T cell receptor beta chains below all came from one sample that was sequenced in a study of T cells expressing NK-cell markers. With the 5' RACE reads reprocessed, TCRdb shows one record per CDR3 protein and no DNA. The sample is made up of roughly 160,000 distinct CDR3 sequences, and the top ten hold about 19% of it. Sequenced material: blood T cells: a sorted CD56 or NKG2C T cell subset, CD4+ or CD8+ T cells, or bulk PBMC T cells (not recorded which). The origin of the receptors is a man aged 18-75 years in good health.

This chain joins TRBV25-1 and TRBJ1-4; lacking DNA, the TRBD1 call made by TCRdb goes unchecked. Germline CDR1 and CDR2: MGHDK and SYGVNS. The length of the CDR3 is 16 residues. The CDR3 region is CASSDRDKAVNEKLFF.

The chain is built from TRBV5-4 and TRBJ1-1. CDR1 is SGHNT and CDR2 is YYREEE in the germline V gene (reference sequence). This CDR3 is 13 amino acids long. CDR3 sequence: CASSLDAETEAFF.

The rearrangement uses TRBV6-5 and TRBJ2-3; TCRdb calls TRBD1, which cannot be checked without DNA. Germline lookup yields CDR1 MNHEY and CDR2 SVGAGI. CDR3 length: 14 residues. The CDR3 sequence is CASSSGTHTDTQYF.

The CDR3: CSARLPGADYGYTF. The chain uses TRBV20-1 and TRBJ1-2; the TCRdb D gene call, TRBD1, has no DNA to confirm it. Germline V CDR1 and CDR2: DFQATT, SNEGSKA (reference sequence). This CDR3 is 14 amino acids long.

V and J are TRBV11-2 and TRBJ2-5; lacking DNA, the TRBD2 call made by TCRdb goes unchecked. The germline CDR1 and CDR2 sequences are SGHAT and FQNNGV. CDR3 size: 16 residues. CDR3: CASSLTSGGRGETQYF.

V usage is TRBV24-1 and J usage is TRBJ2-4; the D gene TCRdb calls, TRBD1, cannot be checked with no DNA. This CDR3 has 19 residues. Per germline, CDR1 KGHDR and CDR2 SFDVKD. The CDR3 region is CATSEPGQGPSNTKNIQYF.

The genes are TRBV6-1 and TRBJ2-7; as DNA is missing, the TRBD1 call by TCRdb cannot be tested. CDR3 length: 18 amino acids. Looked up from germline, CDR1 is MNHNS and CDR2 is SASEGT. Here the CDR3 reads CASIPNKSGVPDGYEQYF.

J is TRBJ2-3 and V is TRBV7-8; TCRdb lists TRBD2, though no DNA is available to test this call. This CDR3 spans 14 amino acids. Germline CDR1 and CDR2: SGHVS and FQNEAQ. CDR3 amino acids: CASSEGPATDTQYF.

The chain couples TRBV15 to TRBJ1-1; the D call of TRBD1 rests on TCRdb alone, since no DNA is present to check it. This CDR3 comprises 13 residues. The germline gives CDR1 LNHNV, CDR2 YYDKDF (reference sequence). The CDR3 here is CATRNGGMDEAFF.

The chain combines TRBV3-1 with TRBJ2-2; TCRdb's D call, TRBD2, is unchecked because there is no DNA. Germline V gives CDR1 LGHDT, CDR2 YNNKEL (reference sequence). The CDR3 has 13 residues. CDR3 sequence: CASSQGLTGELFF.

The CDR3 sequence: CSAPSSEVQETQYF. The chain couples TRBV29-1 to TRBJ2-5; TCRdb reports TRBD1, a call that lacks DNA to check it against. CDR3 length: 14 residues. CDR1 and CDR2 (germline): SQVTM, ANQGSEA.

The chain joins TRBV11-1 to TRBJ2-2. Germline values: CDR1 SGHAT, CDR2 FQDESV (reference sequence). The CDR3 consists of 12 residues. The chain's CDR3 is CASSLSIGELFF.

The CDR3 here is CASSGAGGLGYIQYF. V gene TRBV2 combines with J gene TRBJ2-4; TCRdb lists TRBD1, though no DNA is available to test this call. The CDR3 has 15 amino acids. CDR1 SNHLY and CDR2 FYNNEI come from the germline V gene.

The chain employs TRBV7-9 and TRBJ1-5; TCRdb names TRBD1, which stays unverified in the absence of DNA. The length of the CDR3 is 15 residues. Germline CDR1 and CDR2: SEHNR and FQNEAQ (reference sequence). The CDR3 sequence is CASSLGGTGVQPQHF.